One T cell receptor (beta chain) is described in this entry. Antigen: not known. The data were obtained in a study of monozygotic twins with inflammatory bowel disease. Template switching added UMIs carrying a 6-nucleotide sample barcode. TCRdb processed the 5' RACE reads again and assigns one entry to each CDR3 protein, with no DNA. This sample's clone table lists some 400,000 distinct CDR3 sequences. The study, taken as a whole, reports: Patients with IBD had less TCRbeta diversity (inverse Simpson) than their healthy co-twins. Some repertoire variability may stem from patients' differing immunosuppressive treatments.

Germline CDR1 and CDR2: MNHNS and SASEGT. CDR3 length: 12 amino acids. The sequence derives from a human donor with ulcerative colitis or Crohn's disease, or a healthy co-twin of an affected twin (not recorded which). Specimen: blood. V and J are TRBV6-1 and TRBJ1-1; there is no DNA to check the TCRdb D call of TRBD1. The CDR3 sequence: CASSEPGIEAFF.